The clone carrying this T cell receptor (beta chain) showed up just a few times. Other DNA sequences within the sample encode an identical CDR3. This sample stems from a study of blood T cell repertoires in COVID-19. With 2 bases removed from V and 4 bases from J, the gap between germline ends came to 16 bases. CDR3 size: 17 residues. Germline CDR1 is SGDLS and CDR2 is YYNGEE. Measured with immunoSEQ multiplex PCR; TCRdb has only the in-frame clones, and not every one. The sample comprises tens of thousands of clones, 80% to 90% of which are singletons, and under 10% rests with the top ten. The material sequenced was peripheral blood. The chain uses TRBV9 and TRBJ1-6; tentative D call: TRBD1 (6 bases). The sequence derives from a man aged 30 to 45 with active or convalescent COVID-19. CDR3 amino acids: CASSVGRGNLYNSPLHF. In DNA form, the CDR3 reads TGTGCCAGCAGCGTTGGGAGGGGGAATTTATATAATTCACCCCTCCACTTT.